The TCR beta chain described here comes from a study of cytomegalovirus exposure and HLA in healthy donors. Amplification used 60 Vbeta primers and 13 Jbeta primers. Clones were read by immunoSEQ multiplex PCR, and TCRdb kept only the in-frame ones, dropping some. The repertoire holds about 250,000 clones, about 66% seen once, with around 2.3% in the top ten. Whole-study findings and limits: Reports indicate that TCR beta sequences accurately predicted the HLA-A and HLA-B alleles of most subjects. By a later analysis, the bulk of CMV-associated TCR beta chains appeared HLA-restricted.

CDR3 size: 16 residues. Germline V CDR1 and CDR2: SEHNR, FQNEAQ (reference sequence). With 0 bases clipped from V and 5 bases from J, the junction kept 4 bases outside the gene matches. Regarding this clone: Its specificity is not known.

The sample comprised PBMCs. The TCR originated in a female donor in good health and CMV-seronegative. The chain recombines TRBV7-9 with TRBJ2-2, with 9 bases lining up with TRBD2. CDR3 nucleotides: TGTGCCAGCAGCTTAGCGGCGGGAGGGTTGACCGGGGAGCTGTTTTTT. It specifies CASSLAAGGLTGELFF.